These T cell receptor beta chains were read from a single sample in a study of CD8+ T cells in alopecia areata. The table came from immunoSEQ multiplex PCR; TCRdb's copy has only in-frame clones and leaves some out. The sample includes around 210,000 clones, about three fifths of them seen just once. This specimen consisted of CD4+ T cells sorted from blood, obtained at week 4, from a patient treated with tofacitinib. All receptors come from a human donor with alopecia areata. Both conserved end residues are part of each CDR3. A D gene is named only where the DNA matches it firmly. Rows give clone size only sometimes, using once, few, many, or a class for an expanded clone.

CDR3 length	V gene	D gene	clone size	J gene	CDR3 DNA	CDR3 protein
11	TRBV30	-	-	TRBJ1-1	TGTGCCTGGTCCCCCGGGTTTGAAGCTTTCTTT	CAWSPGFEAFF
15	TRBV5-6	-	few	TRBJ2-3	TGTGCCAGCAGCCAGATCGTAGGGGTAGCAGATACGCAGTATTTT	CASSQIVGVADTQYF
11	TRBV5-6	-	-	TRBJ1-2	TGTGCCAGCAGCTCCAGCTATGGCTACACCTTC	CASSSSYGYTF
14	TRBV7-9	-	-	TRBJ1-2	TGTGCCAGCAGCTTAGCGCTTTGGACGGGTGGCTACACCTTC	CASSLALWTGGYTF
13	TRBV5-6	-	-	TRBJ1-1	TGTGCCAGCAGCTTGACCAGGGAGACTGAAGCTTTCTTT	CASSLTRETEAFF
14	TRBV19	-	-	TRBJ2-1	TGTGCCAGTTTCCGGTCTGGGGTTCGGGGTGAGCAGTTCTTC	CASFRSGVRGEQFF
16	TRBV7-2	-	-	TRBJ1-1	TGTGCCAGCAGCTTAGAGGGGCTCGTGGCGTGGGCTGAAGCTTTCTTT	CASSLEGLVAWAEAFF
14	TRBV5-1	-	-	TRBJ2-1	TGCGCCAGCAGCTTGGCCTCGACTGTCAATGAGCAGTTCTTC	CASSLASTVNEQFF
18	TRBV27	TRBD2	-	TRBJ2-1	TGTGCCAGCAGTCCCCGGACTAGCGGGGGGGTTGGGGGAAATGAGCAGTTCTTC	CASSPRTSGGVGGNEQFF
15	TRBV6-5	TRBD2	-	TRBJ2-7	TGTGCCAGCAGTTACTCGATGGGGGGGTCCTACGAGCAGTACTTC	CASSYSMGGSYEQYF
13	TRBV6-5	-	-	TRBJ2-2	TGTGCCAGCAGTGACCCGAACACCGGGGAGCTGTTTTTT	CASSDPNTGELFF
15	TRBV4-1	TRBD1	-	TRBJ2-5	TGTGCCAGCAGCTTAAATGCGGGACAGGGTGAGACCCAGTACTTC	CASSLNAGQGETQYF
14	TRBV7-2	TRBD1	-	TRBJ1-2	TGTGCCAGCACCCCGGGACAGGGGGACTATGGCTACACCTTC	CASTPGQGDYGYTF
13	TRBV23-1	TRBD1	-	TRBJ1-3	TGCGCCAGCAGCGGGACAGCTGGAAACACCATATATTTT	CASSGTAGNTIYF
16	TRBV5-4	TRBD1	-	TRBJ2-2	TGTGCCAGCAGCCCGAGGGACAGGGCGAACACCGGGGAGCTGTTTTTT	CASSPRDRANTGELFF
11	TRBV29-1	-	-	TRBJ2-7	TGCAGCGTCCGACAACTCTACGAGCAGTACTTC	CSVRQLYEQYF
16	TRBV7-9	TRBD1	-	TRBJ1-6	TGTGCCAGCAGCTTAGCTACAGGGGCCAATAATTCACCCCTCCACTTT	CASSLATGANNSPLHF
16	TRBV2	TRBD1	-	TRBJ1-6	TGTGCCAGCATCCTACAGGGGGCAGTCTATAATTCACCCCTCCACTTT	CASILQGAVYNSPLHF
13	TRBV30	-	-	TRBJ1-1	TGTGCCTGGAGTGTAGAGGCCAGAGGCGCGGCTTTCTTT	CAWSVEARGAAFF
16	TRBV6-5	TRBD1	-	TRBJ1-6	TGTGCCAGCAGTTACCGACCGGGACAGGGTGGCTCACCCCTCCACTTT	CASSYRPGQGGSPLHF
13	TRBV27	TRBD2	-	TRBJ2-5	TGTGCCAGCAGTTGGACTAGCGGGGAGACCCGGTACTTC	CASSWTSGETRYF
15	TRBV13	TRBD2	-	TRBJ2-1	TGTGCCAGCAGCCGCCAACTAGCGGGGGCTAATGAGCAGTTCTTC	CASSRQLAGANEQFF
15	TRBV5-1	-	-	TRBJ1-2	TGCGCCAGCAGCGTATTATCAACAGGGAACTATGGCTACACCTTC	CASSVLSTGNYGYTF
15	TRBV2	TRBD1	-	TRBJ2-5	TGTGCCAGCAGTGAACTGGGCAGGGGGCAAGAGACCCAGTACTTC	CASSELGRGQETQYF
12	TRBV29-1	-	-	TRBJ2-2	TGCAGCGGGGGCCGTGACACCGGGGAGCTGTTTTTT	CSGGRDTGELFF
14	TRBV6-5	-	-	TRBJ1-5	TGTGCCAGCAGTTTATCCAGGGAGGATCAGCCCCAGCATTTT	CASSLSREDQPQHF
13	TRBV2	TRBD1	once	TRBJ1-5	TGTGCCAGCAGGGGGACAGCCAATCAGCCCCAGCATTTT	CASRGTANQPQHF
14	TRBV5-4	-	-	TRBJ2-1	TGTGCCAGCAGCGTTGACCGGGACCCCAATGAGCAGTTCTTC	CASSVDRDPNEQFF
15	TRBV6-5	TRBD1	-	TRBJ2-1	TGTGCCAGCAGGCCGACAGGGAGCTCCTACAATGAGCAGTTCTTC	CASRPTGSSYNEQFF
13	TRBV29-1	TRBD2	few	TRBJ2-7	TGCAGCGTTGGGGACTATCTATTCTACGAGCAGTACTTC	CSVGDYLFYEQYF
15	TRBV7-2	-	-	TRBJ2-3	TGTGCCAGCAGCCAACCCCAGGGTTGGACAGATACGCAGTATTTT	CASSQPQGWTDTQYF
14	TRBV30	-	once	TRBJ1-5	TGTGCCTGGGGAGGGGACCTCCTCAATCAGCCCCAGCATTTT	CAWGGDLLNQPQHF
13	TRBV29-1	-	-	TRBJ2-3	TGCAGCGTCGGGGTGGGTAACACAGATACGCAGTATTTT	CSVGVGNTDTQYF
15	TRBV4-3	-	-	TRBJ1-1	TGCGCCAGCAGCCACCAGGCCCGCTCGGGCACTGAAGCTTTCTTT	CASSHQARSGTEAFF
15	TRBV4-3	-	few	TRBJ1-6	TGCGCCAGCAGCCAAGGGCCAGAAGCTAATTCACCCCTCCACTTT	CASSQGPEANSPLHF
13	TRBV7-9	-	few	TRBJ1-1	TGTGCCAGCAGCTTAGGATATAACACTGAAGCTTTCTTT	CASSLGYNTEAFF
13	TRBV7-9	-	-	TRBJ1-1	TGTGCCAGCAGCTTAGCGGAGGGAACTGAAGCTTTCTTT	CASSLAEGTEAFF
15	TRBV15	TRBD1	once	TRBJ2-4	TGTGCCACCAGCAGTGGGACAGCAGGTTTGAACATTCAGTACTTC	CATSSGTAGLNIQYF
16	TRBV5-1	TRBD1	few	TRBJ2-1	TGCGCCAGCAGCTTCTGGACAGGGAAAATTGGCAATGAGCAGTTCTTC	CASSFWTGKIGNEQFF
15	TRBV30	-	few	TRBJ1-5	TGTGCCTGGAGTGCTTATTTGGGGGGCAATCAGCCCCAGCATTTT	CAWSAYLGGNQPQHF
15	TRBV30	-	few	TRBJ1-5	TGTGCCTGGAGTGTCGGGGGGTATAGCAATCAGCCCCAGCATTTT	CAWSVGGYSNQPQHF
14	TRBV5-1	-	-	TRBJ1-5	TGCGCCAGCAGCACGGGCCCTAGCAATCAGCCCCAGCATTTT	CASSTGPSNQPQHF
12	TRBV29-1	-	many	TRBJ1-5	TGCAGCGTCCAGTTTGGCAATCAGCCCCAGCATTTT	CSVQFGNQPQHF
13	TRBV2	-	-	TRBJ2-5	TGTGCCAGCAGTTTCAGGAGAGAAGAGACCCAGTACTTC	CASSFRREETQYF
15	TRBV6-5	-	-	TRBJ1-2	TGTGCCAGCAAGGGCACACCCAGTAGAAACTATGGCTACACCTTC	CASKGTPSRNYGYTF
14	TRBV7-2	TRBD1	-	TRBJ2-7	TGTGCCAGCAGTCCCTGGCAGGGGGCGTCCGAGCAGTACTTC	CASSPWQGASEQYF
14	TRBV29-1	-	-	TRBJ1-5	TGCAGCGTAGTATGGGACACCGGGAATCAGCCCCAGCATTTT	CSVVWDTGNQPQHF
13	TRBV14	-	few	TRBJ1-5	TGTGCCAGCAGCCAGGGGCGGAATCAGCCCCAGCATTTT	CASSQGRNQPQHF
14	TRBV4-2	TRBD1	-	TRBJ2-7	TGTGCCAGCAGTCCAGGACAGGGGGACTACGAGCAGTACTTC	CASSPGQGDYEQYF
13	TRBV30	-	once	TRBJ2-5	TGTGCCTGGACGTCGGGGAACCAAGAGACCCAGTACTTC	CAWTSGNQETQYF
24	TRBV15	TRBD2	-	TRBJ2-3	TGTGCCACCAGCAGAGATGGGTTATGGCGGGAGCGGGGACCTTCGGCGGCGGGCACAGATACGCAGTATTTT	CATSRDGLWRERGPSAAGTDTQYF
13	TRBV14	-	-	TRBJ2-2	TGTGCCAGCAAGACTCAGGGTCCCGGGGAGCTGTTTTTT	CASKTQGPGELFF
17	TRBV10-3	-	-	TRBJ2-1	TGTGCCATCAGTGAGTCGATAGGCTTGGGAACCTACAATGAGCAGTTCTTC	CAISESIGLGTYNEQFF
12	TRBV2	-	-	TRBJ2-7	TGTGCCAGCAGCAGGGATCCCTACGAGCAGTACTTC	CASSRDPYEQYF
15	TRBV7-9	TRBD2	once	TRBJ2-1	TGTGCCAGCAGCGAGCGGGGGGGCTCCTACAATGAGCAGTTCTTC	CASSERGGSYNEQFF